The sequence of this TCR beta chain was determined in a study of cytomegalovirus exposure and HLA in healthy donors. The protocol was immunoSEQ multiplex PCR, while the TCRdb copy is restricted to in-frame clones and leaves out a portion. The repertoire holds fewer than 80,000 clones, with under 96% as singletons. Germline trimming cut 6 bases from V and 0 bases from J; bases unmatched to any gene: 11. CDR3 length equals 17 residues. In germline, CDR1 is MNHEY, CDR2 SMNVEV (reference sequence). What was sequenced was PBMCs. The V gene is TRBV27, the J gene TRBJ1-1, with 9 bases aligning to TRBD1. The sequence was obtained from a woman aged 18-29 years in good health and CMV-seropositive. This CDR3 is CASRTTGTGIMNTEAFF. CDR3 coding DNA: TGTGCCAGCAGAACCACCGGGACAGGGATCATGAACACTGAAGCTTTCTTT.